The clone carrying this TCR beta chain was seen repeatedly, ten times or more. CDR3 length: 12 amino acids. Trimming cost V 2 bases and J 4 bases, with 6 bases left between them. CDR1 and CDR2 (germline): SGHTA, FQGNSA. This record belongs to a study of early T cells in non-severe SARS-CoV-2 infection. Whole-study context: The input, bulk RNA from unsorted whole blood, was sequenced, and chains were unpaired.

In the library, individual cDNA molecules carried attached unique molecular identifiers. A single record per CDR3 protein comes from TCRdb applying MiXCR to the 5' RACE reads. The sample lists tens of thousands of distinct CDR3 sequences; under 6% were seen once. This TCR was recovered from an adult who was a healthcare worker with PCR-confirmed SARS-CoV-2 infection or an uninfected control (not recorded which). Input material: whole blood. The chain is built from TRBV7-2 and TRBJ2-7; D gene ambiguous. The CDR3 bases are TGTGCCAGCAGCTTATCGGAGTACGAGCAGTACTTC. Its translation is CASSLSEYEQYF.